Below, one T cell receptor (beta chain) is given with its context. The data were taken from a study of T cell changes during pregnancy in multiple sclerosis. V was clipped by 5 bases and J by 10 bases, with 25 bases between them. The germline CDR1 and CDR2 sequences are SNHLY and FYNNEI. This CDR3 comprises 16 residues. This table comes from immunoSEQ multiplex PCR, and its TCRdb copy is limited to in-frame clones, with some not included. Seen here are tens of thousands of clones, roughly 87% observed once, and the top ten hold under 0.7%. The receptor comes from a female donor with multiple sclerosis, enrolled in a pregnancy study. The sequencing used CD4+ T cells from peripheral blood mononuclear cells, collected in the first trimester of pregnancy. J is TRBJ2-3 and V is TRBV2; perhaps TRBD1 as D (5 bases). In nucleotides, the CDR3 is TGTGCCAGCAGTCCCGGACAAACCGGAATCATACGTGCGCAGTATTTT. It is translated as CASSPGQTGIIRAQYF.